Below are 20 T cell receptor beta chains sequenced from a single sample in a study of T cells after somatic rescue of genetic block. Sequencing was performed with immunoSEQ multiplex PCR; in TCRdb, only in-frame clones are kept and a portion is missing. The sample includes 110,000 or so clones, 90% to 95% of them seen just once. The sequencing input was peripheral blood mononuclear cells (PBMCs). The receptors were sampled from a woman younger than 30.

This chain connects TRBV7-2 to TRBJ2-1; D is ambiguous. The germline V and J ends were trimmed by 4 bases and 3 bases, with 7 bases remaining between them. Germline values: CDR1 SGHTA, CDR2 FQGNSA. This CDR3 is built from 13 residues. CDR3 bases: TGTGCCAGCAGCTCGAATCTCTACAATGAGCAGTTCTTC. As protein: CASSSNLYNEQFF.

The V gene is TRBV5-4, the J gene TRBJ2-7; 7 bases match TRBD1. The V and J ends lost 4 bases and 4 bases, in that order; junction bases with no gene match: 5. Germline V CDR1 and CDR2: SGHNT, YYREEE (reference sequence). The CDR3 spans 13 residues. The CDR3: CASSRTGIYEQYF. The DNA for the CDR3 is TGTGCCAGCAGCCGGACAGGAATTTACGAGCAGTACTTC.

V and J are TRBV28 and TRBJ1-2; D gene uncertain. The length of the CDR3 is 12 residues. V was shortened by 2 bases and J by 3 bases, with 4 bases between the two germline ends. Germline V lookup: CDR1 MDHEN, CDR2 SYDVKM. CDR3 loop: CASSLGDYGYTF. The DNA of the CDR3 is TGTGCCAGCAGTTTAGGGGACTATGGCTACACCTTC.

The chain uses TRBV11-3 and TRBJ2-5; perhaps TRBD1 as D (7 bases). The germline V and J ends were trimmed by 5 bases and 5 bases, with 18 bases remaining between them. The CDR3 contains 15 residues. Germline values: CDR1 SGHNT, CDR2 YENEEA. This CDR3 is CASSHSRGVSETQYF. CDR3 coding DNA: TGTGCCAGCAGCCACTCCAGGGGGGTGAGTGAGACCCAGTACTTC. Supplemented by reference TRBV11-3 and TRBJ2-5, the full variable domain reads EAGVVQSPRYKIIEKKQPVAFWCNPISGHNTLYWYLQNLGQGPELLIRYENEEAVDDSQLPKDRFSAERLKGVDSTLKIQPAELGDSAVYLCASSHSRGVSETQYFGPGTRLLVL.

The chain has TRBV9 and TRBJ2-7; D unresolved. The germline CDR1 and CDR2 sequences are SGDLS and YYNGEE. V was trimmed by 4 bases and J by 2 bases, leaving 10 bases between them. The CDR3 loop spans 13 amino acids. The CDR3 region has the DNA TGTGCCAGCAGCCCAGGAGTCGCCTACGAGCAGTACTTC. Its protein is CASSPGVAYEQYF.

This clone was seen a few times. The chain carries TRBV7-9 and TRBJ2-2; D is possibly TRBD1 or TRBD2 (6 bases each). V dropped 5 bases and J dropped 6 bases, with 10 bases sitting between them. The CDR3 extends over 13 amino acids. The V gene's germline CDR1 is SEHNR and CDR2 FQNEAQ (reference sequence). CDR3 in DNA: TGTGCCAGCAGCAGGGGGGTACCCGGGGAGCTGTTTTTT. Translated, it gives CASSRGVPGELFF.

The V gene is TRBV5-1, the J gene TRBJ1-1; 8 bases line up with TRBD1. This CDR3 comprises 17 residues. With V trimmed by 3 bases and J by 6 bases, 16 bases remained unmatched. CDR1 SGHRS and CDR2 YFSETQ come from the germline V gene. CDR3 sequence reads: CASSSWRTGGVIPEAFF. CDR3 coding DNA: TGCGCCAGCAGCTCGTGGCGAACAGGGGGGGTAATACCTGAAGCTTTCTTT. The whole variable domain, filled in from reference TRBV5-1 and TRBJ1-1, reads KAGVTQTPRYLIKTRGQQVTLSCSPISGHRSVSWYQQTPGQGLQFLFEYFSETQRNKGNFPGRFSGRQFSNSRSEMNVSTLELGDSALYLCASSSWRTGGVIPEAFFGQGTRLTVV.

This clone was detected only once. J is TRBJ2-7 and V is TRBV28; either TRBD1 or TRBD2 may supply D (5 bases each). Germline CDR1 MDHEN, CDR2 SYDVKM. This CDR3 is built from 14 residues. Trimming took 5 bases from V and 7 from J, leaving 18 bases between them. CDR3 in DNA: TGTGCCAGCAGTCTGCAATCCGGGACCGATGAGCAGTACTTC. Its protein product is CASSLQSGTDEQYF.

V gene TRBV15 combines with J gene TRBJ1-3; the D is unclear. Trimming pared 0 bases from V and 7 bases from J, leaving 4 bases between. Germline V gene lookup returns CDR1 LNHNV and CDR2 YYDKDF (reference sequence). This CDR3 has 12 residues. The CDR3 spells CATSRDSNTIYF. The CDR3 bases are TGTGCCACCAGCAGAGATTCCAACACCATATATTTT.

The chain employs TRBV27 and TRBJ1-5; 10 bases are a match to TRBD1. The CDR3 sequence is 17 residues long. Germline trimming cut 7 bases from V and 5 bases from J; bases unmatched to any gene: 14. The germline gives CDR1 MNHEY, CDR2 SMNVEV (reference sequence). As DNA, the CDR3 is TGTGCCAGCAAATCCGGGACAGGGGCAATCAGGGATCAGCCCCAGCATTTT. The encoded protein is CASKSGTGAIRDQPQHF.

The chain couples TRBV19 to TRBJ2-5; no definite D call. The CDR3 length is 13 residues. With 4 bases removed from V and 5 bases from J, the gap between germline ends came to 11 bases. Germline V CDR1 and CDR2: LNHDA, SQIVND (reference sequence). The CDR3 here is CASSNSPAETQYF. As DNA, the CDR3 is TGTGCCAGTAGTAACAGTCCGGCGGAGACCCAGTACTTC.

This clone showed up just once. This chain joins TRBV19 and TRBJ1-5, with D tentatively TRBD1 (5 bases). CDR3 length: 15 residues. CDR1 and CDR2 (germline): LNHDA, SQIVND (reference sequence). Trimming took 6 bases from V and 2 from J, leaving 14 bases between them. CDR3: CASSPPAGRNQPQHF. CDR3 DNA: TGTGCCAGTAGCCCCCCAGCGGGGCGCAATCAGCCCCAGCATTTT.

This chain joins TRBV11-3 and TRBJ2-1; a weak D match, TRBD1 (5 bases). The CDR3 consists of 16 residues. Trimming removed 1 base at V and 3 bases at J, with 13 bases between. Germline lookup yields CDR1 SGHNT and CDR2 YENEEA. CDR3 coding DNA: TGTGCCAGCAGCTTAGTCCGGCAGGGCCTCTACAATGAGCAGTTCTTC. Amino acid sequence: CASSLVRQGLYNEQFF.

The chain is built from TRBV19 and TRBJ2-1; 8 nucleotides match TRBD2. Germline CDR1 reads LNHDA; CDR2 reads SQIVND (reference sequence). The V and J ends lost 0 bases and 5 bases, in that order; junction bases with no gene match: 3. The CDR3 has 15 amino acids. The CDR3 reads CASSIDPGGHNEQFF. The CDR3 region has the DNA TGTGCCAGTAGTATAGACCCGGGGGGGCACAATGAGCAGTTCTTC.

The gene calls are TRBV15 and TRBJ1-1; D is unclear. CDR3 size: 12 residues. Germline V gene sequence: CDR1 LNHNV, CDR2 YYDKDF (reference sequence). Trimming removed 1 base at V and 3 bases at J, with 3 bases between. The CDR3 region is CATSRGDTEAFF. In nucleotides, the CDR3 is TGTGCCACCAGCAGAGGGGACACTGAAGCTTTCTTT. Drawing the rest from reference TRBV15 and TRBJ1-1, the complete variable domain is DAMVIQNPRYQVTQFGKPVTLSCSQTLNHNVMYWYQQKSSQAPKLLFHYYDKDFNNEADTPDNFQSRRPNTSFCFLDIRSPGLGDTAMYLCATSRGDTEAFFGQGTRLTVV.

The chain recombines TRBV14 with TRBJ1-2; a possible D gene is TRBD1 (6 bases). The germline V and J ends were trimmed by 3 bases and 2 bases, with 13 bases remaining between them. The CDR3 is made up of 15 amino acids. The germline V gene has CDR1 SGHDN and CDR2 FVKESK. CDR3 sequence reads: CASSHDTGLNYGYTF. In nucleotides, the CDR3 is TGTGCCAGCAGCCACGACACAGGGCTCAACTATGGCTACACCTTC.

The chain is built from TRBV28 and TRBJ1-1; D not certain. This CDR3 comprises 14 residues. The V gene lost 7 bases and the J gene lost 4 bases, with 16 bases spanning the gap. Per the germline V gene, CDR1 is MDHEN and CDR2 is SYDVKM. The CDR3 is CASTVYTSPTEAFF. CDR3 in DNA: TGTGCCAGCACAGTTTATACCTCCCCCACTGAAGCTTTCTTT.

This rearrangement joins TRBV4-1 to TRBJ1-1, with D unclear. CDR1 and CDR2 (germline): MGHRA, YSYEKL. There are 16 residues in the CDR3. Trimming shortened V by 4 bases and J by 4 bases, and 19 bases separated the two germline ends. The CDR3 loop is CASSPTPSPGSTEAFF. In DNA, the CDR3 is TGCGCCAGCAGCCCTACCCCCTCACCTGGGAGCACTGAAGCTTTCTTT.

V gene TRBV11-3 combines with J gene TRBJ2-3; no clear D gene. Germline assignment: CDR1 SGHNT and CDR2 YENEEA. The V end was cut by 5 bases, the J end by 5 bases, with 14 bases between. CDR3 size: 14 residues. The chain's CDR3 is CASSLMGIGDTQYF. The CDR3 DNA reads as TGTGCCAGCAGCCTAATGGGAATTGGAGATACGCAGTATTTT.

The chain joins TRBV9 to TRBJ2-1, with D tentatively TRBD2 (5 bases). Germline lookup yields CDR1 SGDLS and CDR2 YYNGEE. V was trimmed by 3 bases and J by 9 bases, leaving 7 bases between them. The CDR3 contains 11 residues. CDR3 residues: CASSGAGEQFF. The CDR3 DNA sequence: TGTGCCAGCAGCGGGGCGGGTGAGCAGTTCTTC.